This T cell receptor (beta chain) emerged from a study of a mutant IDH1 vaccine in newly diagnosed glioma. Study context: Vaccination was launched 4-6 weeks after radiotherapy alone, or with temozolomide cycles. Treated patients were approximately 62% male, about 40% female, mean age around 40 years. Before enrollment, the patients had been treated with radiotherapy alone, temozolomide alone, or both together. Most of them had received both. Study-level findings and limits: There were vaccine-induced immune responses in under 95% of the patients.

Clones were read by immunoSEQ multiplex PCR, and TCRdb kept only the in-frame ones, dropping some. This sample yields approximately 61,000 clones, of which more than 80% are seen a single time; roughly 5% belongs to the top ten. Stated time point: week 35, safety follow-up. Vaccinated patients received 300 ug of mutant IDH1 20-mer peptide per dose, with topical imiquimod. This clone was found a few times. The antigen remains unidentified. The CDR3 runs 13 residues. Germline CDR1 reads SGDLS; CDR2 reads YYNGEE. V was shortened by 0 bases and J by 5 bases, with 8 bases between the two germline ends. The source was PBMCs, collected from a glioma patient whose treatment included an IDH1 peptide vaccine. This chain joins TRBV9 and TRBJ1-1; no definite D call. This clonotype originated in a man aged 35-49 years with glioma. CDR3 nucleotides: TGTGCCAGCAGCGTAGATGAGGGTACTGAAGCTTTCTTT. This codes for CASSVDEGTEAFF.